The 27 T cell receptor beta chains presented below share a single source sample, sequenced in a study of T cell responses to AZD1222 COVID-19 vaccine. Libraries were prepared by immunoSEQ multiplex PCR; TCRdb keeps only in-frame clonotypes and omits some of them. This sample has 45,000 to 60,000 clones, with approximately 80% found just once. Here the sequenced sample was peripheral blood, taken on day 0 of AZD1222 vaccination. The source of these receptors is an adult in good health.

This chain connects TRBV18 to TRBJ1-1; no clear D gene. Per germline, CDR1 KGHSH and CDR2 LQKENI. V dropped 3 bases and J dropped 0 bases, with 8 bases sitting between them. This CDR3 comprises 14 residues. The CDR3 DNA reads TGTGCCAGCTCACCTCCGGGTTTGAACACTGAAGCTTTCTTT. Its translation is CASSPPGLNTEAFF.

This chain links TRBV9 with TRBJ1-2; possible D gene TRBD1, 5 bases. Germline V lookup: CDR1 SGDLS, CDR2 YYNGEE. Trimming left V 2 bases short and J 6 bases short, with 11 bases between. The CDR3 totals 13 residues. CDR3 amino acids: CASSVSGAHGYTF. The CDR3, as DNA: TGTGCCAGCAGCGTGTCCGGGGCTCATGGCTACACCTTC.

This rearrangement joins TRBV19 to TRBJ1-5; a weak D match, TRBD1 (6 bases). With 5 bases removed from V and 3 bases from J, the gap between germline ends came to 14 bases. Germline lookup yields CDR1 LNHDA and CDR2 SQIVND (reference sequence). This CDR3 is built from 15 residues. CDR3 sequence reads: CASSYRDTNNQPQHF. CDR3 DNA: TGTGCCAGTAGTTACCGGGACACAAACAATCAGCCCCAGCATTTT.

The chain has TRBV4-1 and TRBJ2-3; a possible D gene is TRBD1 (5 bases). V lost 1 base and J lost 6, with 14 bases in between. Germline V lookup: CDR1 MGHRA, CDR2 YSYEKL. The CDR3 runs 15 residues. The CDR3 sequence: CASSQAQDMGDTQYF. The CDR3 DNA is TGCGCCAGCAGCCAAGCACAGGACATGGGGGATACGCAGTATTTT.

This chain joins TRBV15 and TRBJ1-2; no definite D call. Trimming removed 3 bases from V and 2 bases from J, with 7 bases in between. The CDR3 sequence is 13 residues long. From germline, CDR1 is LNHNV and CDR2 YYDKDF (reference sequence). Written as DNA, the CDR3 is TGTGCCACCAGCAGCGCGGCGAACTATGGCTACACCTTC. It encodes CATSSAANYGYTF.

The chain is built from TRBV5-1 and TRBJ2-5, with D possibly TRBD1 on 5 matching bases. The germline CDR1 and CDR2 sequences are SGHRS and YFSETQ. The CDR3 sequence is 14 residues long. V was cut by 0 bases and J by 2 bases, with 8 bases left in between. CDR3 region: CASSLGQGQETQYF. The CDR3 bases are TGCGCCAGCAGCTTGGGGCAGGGACAAGAGACCCAGTACTTC.

The V call is TRBV5-4, the J call TRBJ2-7; 8 bases are shared with TRBD2. Germline V gives CDR1 SGHNT, CDR2 YYREEE (reference sequence). Trimming cost V 4 bases and J 0 bases; bases outside gene matches: 12. The CDR3 runs 17 residues. CDR3 residues: CASSKGGLESLSYEQYF. DNA for the CDR3: TGTGCCAGCAGCAAGGGGGGACTAGAATCTCTCTCCTACGAGCAGTACTTC.

The chain joins TRBV18 to TRBJ2-1; TRBD2 agrees at 7 bases. The CDR3 totals 16 residues. J gave up 3 bases and V 4 bases, and 9 bases lay outside the gene matches. Germline lookup yields CDR1 KGHSH and CDR2 LQKENI. The CDR3 DNA reads as TGTGCCAGCTCACTGAGGGAGGGATTTGACTACAATGAGCAGTTCTTC. This gives the protein CASSLREGFDYNEQFF.

This chain links TRBV11-2 with TRBJ2-2; 8 nucleotides line up with TRBD1. The CDR3 has 17 residues. J lost 1 base, V lost 5 bases, and 9 bases had no gene match. In germline, CDR1 is SGHAT, CDR2 FQNNGV. The CDR3 region has the DNA TGTGCCAGCAGCCAGCCTATGACAGGGGTGAACACCGGGGAGCTGTTTTTT. Amino acid sequence: CASSQPMTGVNTGELFF.

This chain uses TRBV6-4 with TRBJ2-3, with D unresolved. The V end lost 2 bases, the J end lost 6 bases, and 9 bases lay between the germline ends. This CDR3 contains 13 residues. The germline V gene has CDR1 MRHNA and CDR2 SNTAGT. CDR3 protein: CASSDPPADTQYF. CDR3 in DNA: TGTGCCAGCAGTGACCCCCCGGCGGATACGCAGTATTTT.

The V and J genes are TRBV5-1 and TRBJ2-3; D is uncertain. The V and J ends lost 0 bases and 3 bases respectively, with 11 bases between them. The V gene's germline CDR1 is SGHRS and CDR2 YFSETQ. This CDR3 spans 15 amino acids. The CDR3 sequence: CASSLESFRTDTQYF. The CDR3, as DNA: TGCGCCAGCAGCTTGGAGAGCTTTAGAACAGATACGCAGTATTTT.

The chain combines TRBV5-4 with TRBJ1-6; D gene ambiguous. The CDR3 extends over 14 amino acids. Germline V gene lookup returns CDR1 SGHNT and CDR2 YYREEE (reference sequence). This chain's CDR3 is CRKPKGGLRSPLHF. The CDR3 region has the DNA TGTCGGAAACCCAAGGGCGGGCTTCGATCACCCCTCCACTTT.

V gene TRBV3-1 (or the pseudogene TRBV3-2) combines with J gene TRBJ1-3; 7 bases are shared with TRBD1. The trim removed 7 bases at V and 0 bases at J, leaving 6 bases unmatched. Germline V lookup: CDR1 LGHDT, CDR2 YNNKEL (reference sequence). The CDR3 extends over 15 amino acids. Here the CDR3 DNA reads TGTGCCAGCACGATGACAGGGAGCTCTGGAAACACCATATATTTT. Amino acids: CASTMTGSSGNTIYF.

The J gene is TRBJ2-1, the V gene TRBV28; 13 bases map to TRBD2. The trim removed 6 bases at V and 3 bases at J, leaving 2 bases unmatched. The germline CDR1 and CDR2 sequences are MDHEN and SYDVKM. CDR3 length: 15 residues. In DNA, the CDR3 is TGTGCCAGCAGGGGACTAGCGGGGAACTACAATGAGCAGTTCTTC. This gives the protein CASRGLAGNYNEQFF.

The chain combines TRBV19 with TRBJ1-4; D is unresolved. The CDR3 runs 14 residues. Trimming shortened V by 3 bases and J by 3 bases, and 8 bases separated the two germline ends. The germline V gene has CDR1 LNHDA and CDR2 SQIVND (reference sequence). The CDR3 nucleotides read TGTGCCAGTAGTATTGGCGGATCTAATGAAAAACTGTTTTTT. It is translated as CASSIGGSNEKLFF.

The gene calls are TRBV2 and TRBJ1-5; D unresolved. Germline CDR1 is SNHLY and CDR2 is FYNNEI. This CDR3 comprises 14 residues. Trimming removed 10 bases at V and 4 bases at J, with 17 bases between. The CDR3 nucleotides are TGTGCCACCCGCGAGACCGGTGGAAATCAGCCCCAGCATTTT. This codes for CATRETGGNQPQHF.

CDR3 DNA: TGTGCCAGCAGCCAAAGGACAGGGGCGAACACTGAAGCTTTCTTT. As protein: CASSQRTGANTEAFF. V is TRBV14 and J is TRBJ1-1; 9 nucleotides align to TRBD1. The CDR3 totals 15 residues. Germline V gives CDR1 SGHDN, CDR2 FVKESK. V was clipped by 2 bases and J by 1 base; unmatched bases: 2.

This chain links TRBV6-1 with TRBJ1-5; no clear D. V was trimmed by 3 bases and J by 1 base, leaving 4 bases between them. CDR3 size: 13 residues. Germline CDR1 and CDR2: MNHNS and SASEGT. The CDR3 sequence is CASSEFSNQPQHF. For the CDR3, the DNA is TGTGCCAGCAGTGAGTTCAGCAATCAGCCCCAGCATTTT.

The chain combines TRBV5-4 with TRBJ2-2; maybe TRBD2 (6 bases). The V and J ends lost 6 bases and 4 bases respectively, with 16 bases between them. Per germline, CDR1 SGHNT and CDR2 YYREEE (reference sequence). This CDR3 comprises 15 residues. CDR3: CASTGVDGGTGELFF. Here the CDR3 DNA reads TGTGCCAGCACGGGGGTGGACGGGGGCACCGGGGAGCTGTTTTTT.

V gene TRBV2 combines with J gene TRBJ1-2; D is perhaps TRBD1 (5 bases). CDR3 length equals 13 residues. Trimming stripped 4 bases from V and 6 bases from J, with 12 bases between. Germline CDR1 reads SNHLY; CDR2 reads FYNNEI. The CDR3 nucleotides read TGTGCCAGCAGTGTAAAGGGGTGGGATGGCTACACCTTC. It encodes CASSVKGWDGYTF.

J is TRBJ2-7 and V is TRBV6-5; 10 bases line up with TRBD2. Germline CDR1 is MNHEY and CDR2 is SVGAGI. After removal of 6 bases from V and 3 bases from J, the junction contained 5 bases not matched to a gene. There are 14 residues in the CDR3. The DNA for the CDR3 is TGTGCCAGCAGAGTGACTAGCGGGTACTACGAGCAGTACTTC. Its translation: CASRVTSGYYEQYF.

This chain uses TRBV5-6 with TRBJ1-2; 7 nucleotides line up with TRBD1. This CDR3 is built from 13 residues. J was trimmed by 2 bases and V by 4 bases; bases with no gene match: 2. The V gene's germline CDR1 is SGHDT and CDR2 YYEEEE. CDR3 sequence: CASSPDRNYGYTF. CDR3 in DNA: TGTGCCAGCAGCCCGGACAGGAACTATGGCTACACCTTC.

CDR3 residues: CASSQEGQGDGYTF. The CDR3 DNA reads TGTGCCAGCAGCCAAGAGGGACAGGGCGATGGCTACACCTTC. V is TRBV3-1 (or the pseudogene TRBV3-2) and J is TRBJ1-2, with TRBD1 matching over 9 bases. Germline assignment: CDR1 LGHDT and CDR2 YNNKEL (reference sequence). The junction had 2 bases not matched to a gene; V was cut back by 0 bases and J by 6 bases. This CDR3 comprises 14 residues.

The chain uses TRBV6-1 and TRBJ1-5; the D is unclear. Trimming removed 3 bases from V and 7 bases from J, with 10 bases in between. CDR1 is MNHNS and CDR2 is SASEGT in the germline V gene. This CDR3 has 13 residues. In DNA, the CDR3 is TGTGCCAGCAGTGATCCCCGCGAGCAGCCCCAGCATTTT. Protein product: CASSDPREQPQHF.

This clone has a single count. This chain joins TRBV9 and TRBJ2-1; D possibly corresponds to TRBD2 (6 bases). Trimming took 0 bases from V and 1 from J, leaving 14 bases between them. The CDR3 sequence is 17 residues long. Germline CDR1 SGDLS, CDR2 YYNGEE. Here the CDR3 DNA reads TGTGCCAGCAGCGTAGATACGGGCGGGGTATCCTACAATGAGCAGTTCTTC. Amino acid sequence: CASSVDTGGVSYNEQFF. The full variable domain, completed using reference TRBV9 and TRBJ2-1, is DSGVTQTPKHLITATGQRVTLRCSPRSGDLSVYWYQQSLDQGLQFLIQYYNGEERAKGNILERFSAQQFPDLHSELNLSSLELGDSALYFCASSVDTGGVSYNEQFFGPGTRLTVL.

This chain links TRBV10-3 with TRBJ2-2; 7 bases agree with TRBD2. The CDR3 runs to 16 residues. Germline CDR1 is ENHRY and CDR2 is SYGVKD. The J segment lost 6 bases and the V segment lost 4 bases, leaving 11 bases of the junction unmatched. The CDR3 loop reads CAISVPGTGGAGELFF. CDR3 nucleotides: TGTGCCATCAGTGTGCCCGGGACTGGGGGGGCCGGGGAGCTGTTTTTT.

The V gene is TRBV6-5, the J gene TRBJ2-7, with D unresolved. V was trimmed by 8 bases and J by 2 bases, leaving 13 bases between them. This CDR3 is 13 amino acids long. Germline CDR1 is MNHEY and CDR2 is SVGAGI. The CDR3 is CASVTPPTYEQYF. CDR3 coding DNA: TGTGCCAGCGTAACCCCGCCGACCTACGAGCAGTACTTC.